A selection of T cell receptor beta chains follows, all from one sample in a study of T cell repertoires in cytomegalovirus infection. TCRdb reanalysed the reads using MiXCR and keeps one entry per CDR3 protein. This sample has roughly 230,000 distinct CDR3 sequences, with 15% to 20% found just once. Sequencing used CD8+ T cells from PBMCs. The receptors derive from a human donor in good health (CMV status not recorded). Some clones in this sample may be carry-over from other donors' samples. The CDR3 runs from the conserved cysteine through the conserved F or W. Each record gives: CDR3 protein, CDR3 DNA, J gene, clone size, D gene, V gene. D genes are given only for firm matches. Rows may omit the clone size; those that give it use once, few, many or a size class.

CASTPGGEANYGYTF	TGTGCCAGCACCCCCGGGGGGGAAGCTAACTATGGCTACACCTTC	TRBJ1-2	many	.	TRBV7-9
CASSPPKEAGFLLSGNTIYF	TGTGCCAGCTCACCACCAAAAGAAGCCGGGTTCCTTCTCTCTGGAAACACCATATATTTT	TRBJ1-3	.	.	TRBV18
CASSFGGRDYTDTQYF	TGTGCCAGCAGCTTCGGGGGGCGGGATTACACAGATACGCAGTATTTT	TRBJ2-3	many	.	TRBV7-2
CASSLGQKNEKLFF	TGTGCCAGCAGCCTGGGACAGAAGAATGAAAAACTGTTTTTT	TRBJ1-4	.	TRBD1	TRBV27
CASSSIPLDSTDTQYF	TGTGCCAGCAGTTCTATCCCCTTGGATAGCACAGATACGCAGTATTTT	TRBJ2-3	few	.	TRBV28
CASSPRRSPTTGELFF	TGTGCCAGCAGCCCGCGTCGGAGCCCGACCACCGGGGAGCTGTTTTTT	TRBJ2-2	many	.	TRBV7-6
CASSLRLAGGRFHNEQFF	TGTGCCAGCAGCCTTAGACTAGCGGGGGGCAGATTTCATAATGAGCAGTTCTTC	TRBJ2-1	.	TRBD2	TRBV14
CSVMTGTGELFF	TGCAGCGTTATGACGGGCACCGGGGAGCTGTTTTTT	TRBJ2-2	.	.	TRBV29-1
CASSNPRGLSF	TGTGCCAGCAGCAACCCCAGGGGCTTATCCTTC	TRBJ2-1	many	.	TRBV7-2
CASSLSGGKNTEAFF	TGTGCCAGCAGTTTGAGTGGGGGAAAGAACACTGAAGCTTTCTTT	TRBJ1-1	many	.	TRBV28
CASSPTVNNEQFF	TGTGCCAGCAGCCCGACCGTGAACAATGAGCAGTTCTTC	TRBJ2-1	.	.	TRBV7-9
CASSFGDYLTDTQYF	TGTGCCAGCAGTTTCGGGGATTATCTCACAGATACGCAGTATTTT	TRBJ2-3	few	.	TRBV28
CAISRGNTEAFF	TGTGCCATATCCAGGGGGAACACTGAAGCTTTCTTT	TRBJ1-1	.	.	TRBV6-6
CASSLGRGLNTEAFF	TGTGCCAGCAGCTTAGGTCGGGGGCTGAACACTGAAGCTTTCTTT	TRBJ1-1	.	.	TRBV7-9
CASSFGERQLPTDTQYF	TGCGCCAGCAGCTTTGGTGAGAGACAGCTACCCACAGATACGCAGTATTTT	TRBJ2-3	.	.	TRBV5-1
CASSTIGRLYGYTF	TGTGCCAGCAGTACAATAGGACGTCTTTATGGCTACACCTTC	TRBJ1-2	few	.	TRBV6-2/TRBV6-3
CAILPNGGKNTEAFF	TGTGCCATTCTCCCGAACGGGGGCAAGAACACTGAAGCTTTCTTT	TRBJ1-1	few	.	TRBV10-3
CSVEAGGAGYNEQFF	TGCAGCGTTGAAGCGGGTGGGGCAGGGTACAATGAGCAGTTCTTC	TRBJ2-1	few	.	TRBV29-1
CASSYRGPSYNEQFF	TGTGCCAGCAGTTATAGGGGTCCCTCCTACAATGAGCAGTTCTTC	TRBJ2-1	few	.	TRBV6-2/TRBV6-3
CASSLDPGTGRPGDIQYF	TGTGCCAGCAGTTTAGACCCCGGGACGGGACGACCCGGGGACATTCAGTACTTC	TRBJ2-4	.	.	TRBV12-3/TRBV12-4